A few counts support the clone carrying this T cell receptor (beta chain). Its target is not known. There are 16 residues in the CDR3. V shed 5 bases, J shed 3 bases, and the junction held 7 bases outside the gene matches. Germline loops: CDR1 SGHAT, CDR2 FQNNGV. TCRdb reanalysed the reads using MiXCR and keeps one entry per CDR3 protein. The top ten clones hold roughly 50% of a sample with about 570,000 distinct CDR3 sequences, almost 40% of them seen once. These data belong to a study of T cell repertoires in cytomegalovirus infection. This clonotype was sampled from a human donor in good health (CMV status not recorded). Some clones in this sample may be carry-over from other donors' samples. V usage is TRBV11-2 and J usage is TRBJ2-1, with 10 bases that match TRBD1. Here the sequenced sample was cultured PBMCs, taken from culture after CMV antigen stimulation. The DNA for the CDR3 is TGTGCCAGCAGCCGCCGACAGGGGGCCGTCTACAATGAGCAGTTCTTC. It encodes CASSRRQGAVYNEQFF.